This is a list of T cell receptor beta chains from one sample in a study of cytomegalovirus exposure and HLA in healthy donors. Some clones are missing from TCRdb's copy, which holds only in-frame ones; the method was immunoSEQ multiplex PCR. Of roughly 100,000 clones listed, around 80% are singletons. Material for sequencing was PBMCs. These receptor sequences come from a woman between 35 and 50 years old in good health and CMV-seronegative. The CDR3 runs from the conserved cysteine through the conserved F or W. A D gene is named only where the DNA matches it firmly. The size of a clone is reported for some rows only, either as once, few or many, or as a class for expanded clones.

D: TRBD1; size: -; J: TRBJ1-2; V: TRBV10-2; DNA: TGCGCCAGCAGGCTTACCGGGACAGATGGCTACACCTTC; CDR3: CASRLTGTDGYTF
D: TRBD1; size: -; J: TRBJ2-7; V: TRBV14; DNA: TGTGCCAGCAGCCAGACAGGGGGCTTCTACGAGCAGTACTTC; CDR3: CASSQTGGFYEQYF
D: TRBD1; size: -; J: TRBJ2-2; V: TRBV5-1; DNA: TGCGCCAGCAGCTTGTCGGCTCTGACAGGGCGTGACGGGGAGCTGTTTTTT; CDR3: CASSLSALTGRDGELFF
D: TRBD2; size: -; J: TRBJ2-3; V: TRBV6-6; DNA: TGTGCCAGCAGTTTAGCGGGGGGGCCGGGCACAGATACGCAGTATTTT; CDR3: CASSLAGGPGTDTQYF
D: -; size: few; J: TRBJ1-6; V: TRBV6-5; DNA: TGTGCCAGCAGTCTCGGGGGAGGTATATCACCCCTCCACTTT; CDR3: CASSLGGGISPLHF
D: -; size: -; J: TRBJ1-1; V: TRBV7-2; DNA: TGTGCCAGCAGCTTAGACCCGGGGAACACTGAAGCTTTCTTT; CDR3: CASSLDPGNTEAFF
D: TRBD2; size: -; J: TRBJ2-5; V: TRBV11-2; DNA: TGTGCCAGCAGCAGCGAGGGACTAGCGGGGGAGACCCAGTACTTC; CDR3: CASSSEGLAGETQYF
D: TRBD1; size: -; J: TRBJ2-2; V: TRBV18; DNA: TGTGCCAGCTCACCAAACAGGGGCGACACCGGGGAGCTGTTTTTT; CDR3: CASSPNRGDTGELFF
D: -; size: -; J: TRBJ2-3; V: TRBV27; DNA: TGTGCCAGCAGTCCCTTACTAGTCCCTCCCTCAGATACGCAGTATTTT; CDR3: CASSPLLVPPSDTQYF
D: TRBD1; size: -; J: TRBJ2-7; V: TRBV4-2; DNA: TGTGCCAGCAGCCTCGAGAGACAGGGGGCCTACGAGCAGTACTTC; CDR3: CASSLERQGAYEQYF
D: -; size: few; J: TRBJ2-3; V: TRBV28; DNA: TGTGCCAGCAAGGAGGGCCAAACAGATACGCAGTATTTT; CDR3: CASKEGQTDTQYF
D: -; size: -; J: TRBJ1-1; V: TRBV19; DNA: TGTGCCTCACGCAGATTTAACAGGGCGCTTATGAACACTGAAGCTTTCTTT; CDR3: CASRRFNRALMNTEAFF
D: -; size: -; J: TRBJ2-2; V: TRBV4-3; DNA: TGCGCCAGCAGCCAAGTCGACAGAAACACCGGGGAGCTGTTTTTT; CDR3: CASSQVDRNTGELFF
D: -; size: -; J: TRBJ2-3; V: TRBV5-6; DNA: TGTGCCAGCTCTCTCGGAGTGGGGCAGGTAGGCACAGATACGCAGTATTTT; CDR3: CASSLGVGQVGTDTQYF
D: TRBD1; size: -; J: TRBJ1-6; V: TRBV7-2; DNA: TGTGCCAGCAGCTTAAGGGGGCAGTCCCCCCTCCACTTT; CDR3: CASSLRGQSPLHF
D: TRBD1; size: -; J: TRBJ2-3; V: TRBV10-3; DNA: TGTGCCATCAGTGTCGGGGACAGGGGCACAGATACGCAGTATTTT; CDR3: CAISVGDRGTDTQYF
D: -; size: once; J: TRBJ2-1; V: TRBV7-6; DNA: TGTGCCAGCAGCCATCGGGAGTGGGATGAGCAGTTCTTC; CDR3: CASSHREWDEQFF
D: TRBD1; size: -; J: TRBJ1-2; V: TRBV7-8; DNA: TGTGCCAGCAGCTTAAACAGGGGAACTAAGGGCTACACCTTC; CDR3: CASSLNRGTKGYTF
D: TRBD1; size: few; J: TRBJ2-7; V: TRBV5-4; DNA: TGTGCCAGCAGCTCTGGATGGGGCAGGGGGCCTCCTTCCTACGAGCAGTACTTC; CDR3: CASSSGWGRGPPSYEQYF
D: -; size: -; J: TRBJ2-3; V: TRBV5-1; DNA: TGCGCCAGCAGCTCGCGGACAGGAGGGCACGGTGGAGATACGCAGTATTTT; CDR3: CASSSRTGGHGGDTQYF
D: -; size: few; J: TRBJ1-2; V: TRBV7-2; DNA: TGTGCCAGCAGCTACGGGGGGGGGAATGGCTACACCTTC; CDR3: CASSYGGGNGYTF
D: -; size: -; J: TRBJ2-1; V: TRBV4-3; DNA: TGCGCCAGCAGCCAAGTACTGCCAGGAGGAGCGGACCCCAATGAGCAGTTCTTC; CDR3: CASSQVLPGGADPNEQFF
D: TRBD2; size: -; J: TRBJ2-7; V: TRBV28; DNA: TGTGCCAGCAGTTTAGACCCTGGGAGGGTTTACGAGCAGTACTTC; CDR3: CASSLDPGRVYEQYF
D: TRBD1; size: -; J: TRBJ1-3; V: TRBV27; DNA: TGTGCCAGCAGCCGGACAGGGGAAAACACCATATATTTT; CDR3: CASSRTGENTIYF
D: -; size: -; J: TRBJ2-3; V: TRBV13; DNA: TGTGCCAGCAGCGACGCGTGGACTCAGAGCACAGATACGCAGTATTTT; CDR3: CASSDAWTQSTDTQYF
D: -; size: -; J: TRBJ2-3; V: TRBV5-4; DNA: TGTGCCAGCAGCTTGTTCGGCACAGATACGCAGTATTTT; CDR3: CASSLFGTDTQYF
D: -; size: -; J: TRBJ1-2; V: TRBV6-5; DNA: TGTGCCAGCAGTTACACCGGAACGGGTGGCTACACCTTC; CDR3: CASSYTGTGGYTF
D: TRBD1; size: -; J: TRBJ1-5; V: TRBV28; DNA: TGTGCCAGCAGTAATCCCGGGACAGGGTACAATCAGCCCCAGCATTTT; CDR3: CASSNPGTGYNQPQHF
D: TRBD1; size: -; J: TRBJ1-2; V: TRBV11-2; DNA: TGTGCCAGCAGCTTAGAACCGGCAGGGGGCGGTGGCTACACCTTC; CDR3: CASSLEPAGGGGYTF
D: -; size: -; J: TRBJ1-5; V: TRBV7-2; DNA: TGTGCCAGCAGCCTCAACAGGGATCAGCCCCAGCATTTT; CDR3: CASSLNRDQPQHF
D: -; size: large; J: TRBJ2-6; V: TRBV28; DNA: TGTGCCAGCTATACTAGACCTTCCTCCTCTGGGGCCAACGTCCTGACTTTC; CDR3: CASYTRPSSSGANVLTF
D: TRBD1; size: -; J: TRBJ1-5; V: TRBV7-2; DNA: TGTGCCAGCAGCCTGGGACAGGGGTTCAATCAGCCCCAGCATTTT; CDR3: CASSLGQGFNQPQHF
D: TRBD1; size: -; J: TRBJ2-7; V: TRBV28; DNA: TGTGCCAGCGCCGACAGGGGGTCCTACGAGCAGTACTTC; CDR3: CASADRGSYEQYF
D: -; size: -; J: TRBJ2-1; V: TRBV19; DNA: TGTGCCGCCAGGGGACTATCCTACAATGAGCAGTTCTTC; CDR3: CAARGLSYNEQFF
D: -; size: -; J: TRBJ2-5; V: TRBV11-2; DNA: TGTGCCAGCAGCCGAGCCCACGGGAGCGATGAGACCCAGTACTTC; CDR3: CASSRAHGSDETQYF
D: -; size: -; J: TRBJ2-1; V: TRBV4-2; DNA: TGTGCCAGCAGCCAAGTTGGTGGTTCCGCGACAAATGAGCAGTTCTTC; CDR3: CASSQVGGSATNEQFF
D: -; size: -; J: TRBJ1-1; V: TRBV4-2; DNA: TGTGCCAGCAGCCAAGATAGCAGTCTTGAAGCTTTCTTT; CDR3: CASSQDSSLEAFF
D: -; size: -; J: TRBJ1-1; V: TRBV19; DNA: TGTGCCAGTAGGCACAGGGATGCGGACACTGAAGCTTTCTTT; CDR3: CASRHRDADTEAFF
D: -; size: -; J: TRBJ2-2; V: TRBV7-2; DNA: TGTGCCAGCAGCTTAGCGGGGGGTGCGAACACCGGGGAGCTGTTTTTT; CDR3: CASSLAGGANTGELFF
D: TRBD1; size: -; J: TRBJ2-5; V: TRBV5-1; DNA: TGCGCCAGCAGCTTGGATGGACAGGGAGAGACCCAGTACTTC; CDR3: CASSLDGQGETQYF
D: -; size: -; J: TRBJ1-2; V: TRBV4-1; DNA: TGCGCCAGCAGCCCATCCTCTACGCAGGGGAGTTATGGCTACACCTTC; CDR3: CASSPSSTQGSYGYTF
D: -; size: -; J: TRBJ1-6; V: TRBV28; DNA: TGTGCCAGCAGTTTACCCGGGACTTTGGATAATTCACCCCTCCACTTT; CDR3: CASSLPGTLDNSPLHF
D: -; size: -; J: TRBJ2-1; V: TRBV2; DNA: TGTGCCAGCAGACCCCGGGGAGGCTCCTACAATGAGCAGTTCTTC; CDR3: CASRPRGGSYNEQFF
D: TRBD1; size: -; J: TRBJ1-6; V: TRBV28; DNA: TGTGCCAGTACCCGGGCAGGGGGTTATAATTCACCCCTCCACTTT; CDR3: CASTRAGGYNSPLHF
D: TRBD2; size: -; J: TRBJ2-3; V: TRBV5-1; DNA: TGCGCCAGCAGTTTCAGCGGGAGGTTAGATACAGATACGCAGTATTTT; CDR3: CASSFSGRLDTDTQYF
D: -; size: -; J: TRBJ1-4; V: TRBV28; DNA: TGTGCCAGCAGCCTCGGGGGGACAACTAATGAAAAACTGTTTTTT; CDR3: CASSLGGTTNEKLFF
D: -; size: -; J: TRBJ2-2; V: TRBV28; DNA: TGTGCCAGCAGGGGACTCGCGAACACCGGGGAGCTGTTTTTT; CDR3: CASRGLANTGELFF
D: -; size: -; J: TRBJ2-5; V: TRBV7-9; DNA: TGTGCCAGCAGCTTAGCAAGCAGCGAAGAGACCCAGTACTTC; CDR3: CASSLASSEETQYF
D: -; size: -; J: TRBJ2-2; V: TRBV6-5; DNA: TGTGCCAGCAGTTACTCTGAGGGATTCGGGGAGCTGTTTTTT; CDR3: CASSYSEGFGELFF
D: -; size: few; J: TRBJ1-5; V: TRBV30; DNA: TGTGCCTGGAGTACGAGGACAGATCAGCCCCAGCATTTT; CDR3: CAWSTRTDQPQHF
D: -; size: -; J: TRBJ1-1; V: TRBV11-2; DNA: TGTGCCAGCAGCTTCCAGGTGAACACTGAAGCTTTCTTT; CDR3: CASSFQVNTEAFF
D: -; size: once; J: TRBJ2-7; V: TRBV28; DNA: TGTGCCAGCAGTTTGTGGAGTTACTCCTACGAGCAGTACTTC; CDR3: CASSLWSYSYEQYF
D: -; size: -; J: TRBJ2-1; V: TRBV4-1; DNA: TGCGCCAGCAGCCAAGATCCGTCGGAGCTATTCCACAATGAGCAGTTCTTC; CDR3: CASSQDPSELFHNEQFF
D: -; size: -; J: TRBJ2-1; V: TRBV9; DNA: TGTGCCAGCAGCGTAGTCCGAAGGGGCCATGAGCAGTTCTTC; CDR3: CASSVVRRGHEQFF
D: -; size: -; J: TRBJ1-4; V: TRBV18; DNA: TGTGCCAGCTCCCAGGGGTTGGCGAATGAAAAACTGTTTTTT; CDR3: CASSQGLANEKLFF
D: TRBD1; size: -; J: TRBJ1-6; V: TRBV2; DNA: TGTGCCAGCAGTCGGGGGACAGACTATAATTCACCCCTCCACTTT; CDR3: CASSRGTDYNSPLHF
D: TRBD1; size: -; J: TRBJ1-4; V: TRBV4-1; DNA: TGCGCCAGCAGCCAAGAAGGGACAGGGGGCAGGAAACTGTTTTTT; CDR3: CASSQEGTGGRKLFF